This is a list of T cell receptor beta chains from one sample in a study of low-dose radiotherapy and immunotherapy resistance in tumors. TCRdb ran MiXCR on the reads and lists one entry per CDR3 protein. In the table there are tens of thousands of distinct CDR3 sequences, 30% to 35% of which are singletons. Sequencing was performed on PBMCs, taken before treatment. The receptors originated from a male donor with gallbladder cancer. Both conserved end residues are part of each CDR3. D genes are given only for firm matches. Part of the rows lack a size; the others show once, few, many or a class for expanded clones.

J | V | size | D | DNA | CDR3
TRBJ2-2 | TRBV20-1 | many | - | TGCAGTGCTATGGCTGGGCTCGGGGAGCTGTTTTTT | CSAMAGLGELFF
TRBJ2-7 | TRBV9 | few | - | TGTGCCAGCAGCGTACGAGACGAGCAGTACTTC | CASSVRDEQYF
TRBJ2-1 | TRBV28 | medium-sized | TRBD2 | TGTGCCAGCAGTCGACTAGCGGGAGGTTTCAACTCCTACAATGAGCAGTTCTTC | CASSRLAGGFNSYNEQFF
TRBJ2-3 | TRBV4-1 | medium-sized | - | TGCGCCAGCAGCCAAGGGCCTGTCGCAGATACGCAGTATTTT | CASSQGPVADTQYF
TRBJ2-4 | TRBV3-1 | - | TRBD2 | TGTGCCAGCAGCCCCCGGACTAGCGAGGCCAAAAACATTCAGTACTTC | CASSPRTSEAKNIQYF
TRBJ2-7 | TRBV5-1 | many | TRBD1 | TGCGCCAGCAGCTTGGAGTGGACAGGGGCTTACGAGCAGTACTTC | CASSLEWTGAYEQYF
TRBJ1-3 | TRBV20-1 | - | - | TGCAGTGCTTACGACAGCTCTGGAAACACCATATATTTT | CSAYDSSGNTIYF
TRBJ2-5 | TRBV6-6 | medium-sized | - | TGTGCCAGCAGTTACTTGTTCCGCCAAGAGACCCAGTACTTC | CASSYLFRQETQYF
TRBJ2-7 | TRBV2 | many | - | TGTGCCAGCAGTGCTGCAGGGATAGGCGAGCAGTACTTC | CASSAAGIGEQYF
TRBJ2-7 | TRBV29-1 | - | - | TGCAGCGTCAGGGGCGGAGGGATCTCCTACGAGCAGTACTTC | CSVRGGGISYEQYF
TRBJ2-5 | TRBV20-1 | many | - | TGCAGTCCGGGGCGGACCGCGGAGACCCAGTACTTC | CSPGRTAETQYF
TRBJ2-1 | TRBV20-1 | many | TRBD2 | TGCAGTGCTAGCGGGGAGGGTCTCTTATACAATGAGCAGTTCTTC | CSASGEGLLYNEQFF
TRBJ2-7 | TRBV28 | few | TRBD2 | TGTGCCAGCAGTTCTAGCGGGAATCCCTCCTACGAGCAGTACTTC | CASSSSGNPSYEQYF
TRBJ2-1 | TRBV20-1 | many | TRBD2 | TGCAGTGCCACTCCTTCTAGCGGATCCTACAATGAGCAGTTCTTC | CSATPSSGSYNEQFF
TRBJ1-3 | TRBV6-1 | - | - | TGTGCCAGCAGTGAGCGACGGGTAATAAGCTCTGGAAACACCATATATTTT | CASSERRVISSGNTIYF
TRBJ1-2 | TRBV12-3/TRBV12-4 | few | - | TGTGCCAGCAGTACCGGGCAGGGTGGTGGCGGATATGGCTACACCTTC | CASSTGQGGGGYGYTF
TRBJ2-7 | TRBV5-1 | - | TRBD2 | TGCGCCAGCAGCTTGCAGACTAGCGGGAGAGGACGGTACGAGCAGTACTTC | CASSLQTSGRGRYEQYF
TRBJ1-1 | TRBV28 | medium-sized | TRBD1 | TGTGCCAGCAGTTCCGGGACAGTGAACACTGAAGCTTTCTTT | CASSSGTVNTEAFF
TRBJ1-1 | TRBV5-4 | many | - | TGTGCCAGCAGCTTGGCCCAGGGTGAAGCTTTCTTT | CASSLAQGEAFF
TRBJ1-1 | TRBV29-1 | - | - | TGCAGCGTTGAGGAACAGTGGAACACTGAAGCTTTCTTT | CSVEEQWNTEAFF
TRBJ2-1 | TRBV6-5 | medium-sized | TRBD2 | TGTGCCAGCAGTAGCGGGGGTTCCTACAATGAGCAGTTCTTC | CASSSGGSYNEQFF
TRBJ2-7 | TRBV5-4 | - | TRBD1 | TGTGCCAGCAGCTTCCGGGACAGGGGCTACGAGCAGTACTTC | CASSFRDRGYEQYF
TRBJ2-2 | TRBV5-4 | many | - | TGTGCCAGCAGCAACTATGGGACGCCCGGGGAGCTGTTTTTT | CASSNYGTPGELFF
TRBJ1-2 | TRBV4-1 | few | - | TGCGCCAGCAGCCAGGGAAGCAGGGTAGCTAACTATGGCTACACCTTC | CASSQGSRVANYGYTF
TRBJ2-7 | TRBV5-4 | medium-sized | TRBD1 | TGTGCCAGCAGTCCCGGGACAGGGCGCTACGAGCAGTACTTC | CASSPGTGRYEQYF
TRBJ2-7 | TRBV9 | - | - | TGTGCCAGCAGCGGATCACCCACAGGGTACTACGAGCAGTACTTC | CASSGSPTGYYEQYF